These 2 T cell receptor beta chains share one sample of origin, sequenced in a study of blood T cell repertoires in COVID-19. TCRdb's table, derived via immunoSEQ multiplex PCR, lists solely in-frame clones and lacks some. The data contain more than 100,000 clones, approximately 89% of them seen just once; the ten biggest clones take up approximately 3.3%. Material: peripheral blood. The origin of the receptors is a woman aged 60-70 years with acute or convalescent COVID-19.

This CDR3 reads CASTSGGLDNEQFF. The CDR3 DNA reads as TGTGCCAGCACTTCAGGGGGCCTTGACAATGAGCAGTTCTTC. The chain employs TRBV28 and TRBJ2-1; the match to TRBD1 covers 8 bases. V dropped 7 bases and J dropped 5; count of bases not matched to a gene: 7. Looked up from germline, CDR1 is MDHEN and CDR2 is SYDVKM. This CDR3 region has 14 residues.

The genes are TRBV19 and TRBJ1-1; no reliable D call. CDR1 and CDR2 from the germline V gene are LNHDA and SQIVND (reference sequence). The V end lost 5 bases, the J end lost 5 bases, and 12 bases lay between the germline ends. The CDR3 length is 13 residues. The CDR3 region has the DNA TGTGCCAGTAGTTTCTCGACGGGAACTGAAGCTTTCTTT. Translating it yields CASSFSTGTEAFF.